A single T cell receptor (beta chain) is shown here with its context. The data belong to a study of memory CD4+ T cells and cytomegalovirus serostatus. Trimming removed 6 bases at V and 5 bases at J, with 19 bases between. The CDR3 runs 15 residues. From germline, CDR1 is MNHNS and CDR2 SASEGT. The sort gate was single viable CD3+CD4+CD8-CD45RO+ cells for memory CD4+ T cells. Libraries were prepared by immunoSEQ multiplex PCR; TCRdb keeps only in-frame clonotypes and omits some of them. This table holds roughly 49,000 clones, around 82% found once. V gene TRBV6-1 combines with J gene TRBJ2-5, with a tentative D call TRBD2 (7 bases). Material: memory CD4+ T cells from blood. This sequence was found in an adult in good health and CMV-seronegative. The CDR3 sequence: CASRGGANPRETQYF. DNA of the CDR3: TGTGCCAGCAGAGGGGGGGCGAACCCCCGGGAGACCCAGTACTTC.